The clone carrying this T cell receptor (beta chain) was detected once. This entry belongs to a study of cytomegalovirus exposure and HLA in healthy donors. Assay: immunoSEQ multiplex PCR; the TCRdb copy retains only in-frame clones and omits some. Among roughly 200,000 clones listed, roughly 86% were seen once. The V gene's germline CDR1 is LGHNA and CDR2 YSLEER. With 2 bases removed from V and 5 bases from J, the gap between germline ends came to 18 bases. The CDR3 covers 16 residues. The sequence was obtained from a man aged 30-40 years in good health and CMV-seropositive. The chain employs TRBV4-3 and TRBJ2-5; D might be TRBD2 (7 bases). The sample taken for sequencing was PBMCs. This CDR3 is CASSQKTGGGGETQYF. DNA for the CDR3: TGCGCCAGCAGCCAAAAGACTGGCGGGGGCGGGGAGACCCAGTACTTC.